This T cell receptor (beta chain) originates from a study of T cell repertoires in cytomegalovirus infection. Study-wide background: The public TCR beta signatures pointed to both CMV infection and matching HLA type. The study, taken as a whole, reports: Carriers of CMV plus the relevant HLA were identified by cumulative public TCR beta family frequency. HLA-C-restricted CMV clonotypes gave the most frequent clonotype in two of eight donors.

Details on this clonotype: What it binds is not known.

Deletions cut 3 bases from V and 1 base from J, with 3 bases between. Per the germline V gene, CDR1 is DFQATT and CDR2 is SNEGSKA (reference sequence). There are 11 residues in the CDR3. Via MiXCR, TCRdb re-called the reads, giving one row per CDR3 protein. The sample lists 160,000 or so distinct CDR3 sequences, less than 25% seen once, with over 9.5% in the top ten. The rearrangement joins TRBV20-1 to TRBJ1-1; D remains unclear. This TCR was recovered from a human donor in good health (CMV status not recorded). Some clones in this sample may be carry-over from other donors' samples. Specimen: PBMCs. The CDR3 here is CSASQNTEAFF. Here the CDR3 DNA reads TGCAGTGCTAGCCAGAACACTGAAGCTTTCTTT.